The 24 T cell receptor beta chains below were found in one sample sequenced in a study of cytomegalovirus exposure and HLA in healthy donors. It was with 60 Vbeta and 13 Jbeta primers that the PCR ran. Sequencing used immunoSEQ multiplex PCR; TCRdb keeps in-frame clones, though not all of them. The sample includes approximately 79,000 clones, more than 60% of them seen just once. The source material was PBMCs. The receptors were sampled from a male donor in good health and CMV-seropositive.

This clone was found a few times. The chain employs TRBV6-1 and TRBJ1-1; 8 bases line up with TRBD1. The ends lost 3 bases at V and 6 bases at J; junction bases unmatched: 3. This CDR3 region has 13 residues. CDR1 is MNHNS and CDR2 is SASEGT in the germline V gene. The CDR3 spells CASSEGQVPEAFF. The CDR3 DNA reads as TGTGCCAGCAGTGAGGGACAGGTGCCTGAAGCTTTCTTT.

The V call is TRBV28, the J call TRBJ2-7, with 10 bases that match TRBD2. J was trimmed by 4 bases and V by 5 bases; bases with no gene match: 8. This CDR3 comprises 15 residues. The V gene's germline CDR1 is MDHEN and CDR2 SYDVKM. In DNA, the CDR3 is TGTGCCAGCAGTCTTCAGCTAGCGGGGGTTTACGAGCAGTACTTC. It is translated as CASSLQLAGVYEQYF. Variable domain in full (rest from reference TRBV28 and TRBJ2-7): DVKVTQSSRYLVKRTGEKVFLECVQDMDHENMFWYRQDPGLGLRLIYFSYDVKMKEKGDIPEGYSVSREKKERFSLILESASTNQTSMYLCASSLQLAGVYEQYFGPGTRLTVT.

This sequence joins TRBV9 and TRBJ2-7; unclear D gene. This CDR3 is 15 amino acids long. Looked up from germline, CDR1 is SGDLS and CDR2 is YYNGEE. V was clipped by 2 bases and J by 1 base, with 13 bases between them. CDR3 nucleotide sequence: TGTGCCAGCAGCGTCGAGGTCGGCCGGTCCTACGAGCAGTACTTC. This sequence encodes CASSVEVGRSYEQYF.

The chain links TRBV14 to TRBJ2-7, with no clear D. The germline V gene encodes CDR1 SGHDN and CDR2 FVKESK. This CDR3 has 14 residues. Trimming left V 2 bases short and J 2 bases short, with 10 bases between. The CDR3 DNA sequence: TGTGCCAGCAGCCAACAGCCGGCGGCCTACGAGCAGTACTTC. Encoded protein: CASSQQPAAYEQYF.

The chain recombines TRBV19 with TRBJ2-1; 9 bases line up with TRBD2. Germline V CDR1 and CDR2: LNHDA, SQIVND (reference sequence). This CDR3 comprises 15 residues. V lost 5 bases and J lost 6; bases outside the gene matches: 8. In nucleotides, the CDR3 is TGTGCCAGTAGTCCTGGGGCGGGAGGGGCCAATGAGCAGTTCTTC. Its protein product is CASSPGAGGANEQFF.

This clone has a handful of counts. CDR3 region: CASSEASGSTDTQYF. The CDR3, as DNA: TGTGCCAGCAGTGAAGCAAGCGGGAGCACAGATACGCAGTATTTT. The V and J genes are TRBV6-1 and TRBJ2-3; tentative D call: TRBD2 (6 bases). The CDR3 sequence is 15 residues long. Trimming pared 0 bases from V and 0 bases from J, leaving 7 bases between. Germline assignment: CDR1 MNHNS and CDR2 SASEGT.

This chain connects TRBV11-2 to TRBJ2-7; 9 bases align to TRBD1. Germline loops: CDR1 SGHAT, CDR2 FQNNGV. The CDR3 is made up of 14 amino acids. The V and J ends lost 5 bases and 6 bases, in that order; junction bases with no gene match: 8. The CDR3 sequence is CASSLGTGPPEQYF. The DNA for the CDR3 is TGTGCCAGCAGCCTCGGGACAGGGCCCCCCGAGCAGTACTTC. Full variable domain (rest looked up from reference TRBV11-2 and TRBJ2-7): EAGVAQSPRYKIIEKRQSVAFWCNPISGHATLYWYQQILGQGPKLLIQFQNNGVVDDSQLPKDRFSAERLKGVDSTLKIQPAKLEDSAVYLCASSLGTGPPEQYFGPGTRLTVT.

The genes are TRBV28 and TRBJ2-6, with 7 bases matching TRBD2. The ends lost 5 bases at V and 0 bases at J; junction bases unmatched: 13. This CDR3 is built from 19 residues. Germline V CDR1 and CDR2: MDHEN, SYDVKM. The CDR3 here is CASSAAGGRTSSGANVLTF. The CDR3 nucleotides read TGTGCCAGCAGTGCGGCCGGAGGCAGGACTAGCTCTGGGGCCAACGTCCTGACTTTC.

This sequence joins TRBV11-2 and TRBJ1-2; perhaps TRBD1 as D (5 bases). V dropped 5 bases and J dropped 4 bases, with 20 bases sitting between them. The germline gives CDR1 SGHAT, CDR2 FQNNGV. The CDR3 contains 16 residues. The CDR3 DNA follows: TGTGCCAGCAGCCGCGGGGGGAGCCCCGGGGGCTATGGCTACACCTTC. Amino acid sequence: CASSRGGSPGGYGYTF.

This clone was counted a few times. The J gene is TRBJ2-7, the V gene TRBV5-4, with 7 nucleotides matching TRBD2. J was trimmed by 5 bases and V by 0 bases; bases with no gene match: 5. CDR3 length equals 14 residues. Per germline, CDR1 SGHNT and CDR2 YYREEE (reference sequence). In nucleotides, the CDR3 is TGTGCCAGCAGCTTGGGCGGGAGAGGCGACGAGCAGTACTTC. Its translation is CASSLGGRGDEQYF.

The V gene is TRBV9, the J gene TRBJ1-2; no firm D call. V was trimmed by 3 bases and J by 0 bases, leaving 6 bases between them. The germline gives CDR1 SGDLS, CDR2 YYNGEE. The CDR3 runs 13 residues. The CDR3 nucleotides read TGTGCCAGCAGCGCAGGCCCTAACTATGGCTACACCTTC. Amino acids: CASSAGPNYGYTF.

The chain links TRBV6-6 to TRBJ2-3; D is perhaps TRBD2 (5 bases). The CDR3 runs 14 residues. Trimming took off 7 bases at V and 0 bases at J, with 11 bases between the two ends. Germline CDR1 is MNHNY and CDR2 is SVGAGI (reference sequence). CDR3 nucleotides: TGTGCCAGCATTCGCGGGTCTAGCACAGATACGCAGTATTTT. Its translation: CASIRGSSTDTQYF.

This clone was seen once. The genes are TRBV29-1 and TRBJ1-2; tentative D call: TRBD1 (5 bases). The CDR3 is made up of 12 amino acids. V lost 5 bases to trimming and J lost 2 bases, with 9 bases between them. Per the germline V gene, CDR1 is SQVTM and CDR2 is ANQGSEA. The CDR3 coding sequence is TGCAGCGTTTCCAGGGAAAACTATGGCTACACCTTC. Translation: CSVSRENYGYTF.

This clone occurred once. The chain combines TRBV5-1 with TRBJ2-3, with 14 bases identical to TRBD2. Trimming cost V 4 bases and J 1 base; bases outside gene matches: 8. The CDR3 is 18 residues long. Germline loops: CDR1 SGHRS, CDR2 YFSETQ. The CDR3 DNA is TGCGCCAGCAGCGGGGGACTAGCGGGAGCAAGAGGCACAGATACGCAGTATTTT. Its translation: CASSGGLAGARGTDTQYF.

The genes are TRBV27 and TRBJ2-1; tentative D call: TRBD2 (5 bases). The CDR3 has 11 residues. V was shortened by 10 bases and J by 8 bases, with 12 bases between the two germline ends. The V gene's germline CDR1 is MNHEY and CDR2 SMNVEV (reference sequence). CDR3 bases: TGTGCCACCTCTCTCGGGGATGAGCAGTTCTTC. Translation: CATSLGDEQFF.

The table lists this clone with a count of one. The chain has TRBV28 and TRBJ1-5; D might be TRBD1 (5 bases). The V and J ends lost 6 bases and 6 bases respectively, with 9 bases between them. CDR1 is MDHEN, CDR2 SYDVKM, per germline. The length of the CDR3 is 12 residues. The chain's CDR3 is CASRLGAQPQHF. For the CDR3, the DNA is TGTGCCAGCAGATTAGGGGCTCAGCCCCAGCATTTT. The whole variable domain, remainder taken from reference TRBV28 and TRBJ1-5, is DVKVTQSSRYLVKRTGEKVFLECVQDMDHENMFWYRQDPGLGLRLIYFSYDVKMKEKGDIPEGYSVSREKKERFSLILESASTNQTSMYLCASRLGAQPQHFGDGTRLSIL.

The CDR3 loop is CASSLWASGGSDEQFF. The CDR3 nucleotides read TGTGCCAGCAGTTTATGGGCTAGCGGGGGGTCCGATGAGCAGTTCTTC. The chain combines TRBV28 with TRBJ2-1; 11 bases are a match to TRBD2. The CDR3 length is 16 residues. Trimming at V came to 0 bases and at J to 8 bases, leaving 6 bases not matched to a gene. Germline V gene sequence: CDR1 MDHEN, CDR2 SYDVKM.

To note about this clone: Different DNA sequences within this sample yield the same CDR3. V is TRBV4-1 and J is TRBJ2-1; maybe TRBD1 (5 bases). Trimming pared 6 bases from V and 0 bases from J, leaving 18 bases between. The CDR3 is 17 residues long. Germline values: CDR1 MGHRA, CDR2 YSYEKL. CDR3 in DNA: TGCGCCAGCAGTCAACTGGACATCCTGAGCTCCTACAATGAGCAGTTCTTC. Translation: CASSQLDILSSYNEQFF.

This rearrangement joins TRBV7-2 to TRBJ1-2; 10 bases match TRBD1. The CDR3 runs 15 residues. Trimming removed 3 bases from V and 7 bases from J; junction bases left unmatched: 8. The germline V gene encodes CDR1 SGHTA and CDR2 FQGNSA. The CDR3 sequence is CASSFDPGQGSGYTF. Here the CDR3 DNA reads TGTGCCAGCAGCTTCGACCCGGGACAGGGGAGTGGCTACACCTTC.

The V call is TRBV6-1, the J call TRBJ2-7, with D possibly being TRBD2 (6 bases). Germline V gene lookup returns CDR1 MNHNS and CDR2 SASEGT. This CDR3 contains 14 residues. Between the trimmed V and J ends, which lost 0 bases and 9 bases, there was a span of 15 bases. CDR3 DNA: TGTGCCAGCAGTGAAGCGACTAGTCCCGGTGGGCAGTACTTC. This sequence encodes CASSEATSPGGQYF.

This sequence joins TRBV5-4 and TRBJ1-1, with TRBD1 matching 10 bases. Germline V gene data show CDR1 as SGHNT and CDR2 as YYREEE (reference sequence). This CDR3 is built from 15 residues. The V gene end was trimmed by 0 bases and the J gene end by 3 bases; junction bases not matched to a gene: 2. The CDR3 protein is CASSLGGTGDTEAFF. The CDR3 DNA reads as TGTGCCAGCAGCTTGGGAGGGACAGGGGACACTGAAGCTTTCTTT.

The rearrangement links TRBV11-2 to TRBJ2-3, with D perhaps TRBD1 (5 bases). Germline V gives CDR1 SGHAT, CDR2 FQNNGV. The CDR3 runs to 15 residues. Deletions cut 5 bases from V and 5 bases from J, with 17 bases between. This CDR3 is CASSRALGAEDTQYF. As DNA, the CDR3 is TGTGCCAGCAGCCGCGCCCTTGGGGCTGAAGATACGCAGTATTTT.

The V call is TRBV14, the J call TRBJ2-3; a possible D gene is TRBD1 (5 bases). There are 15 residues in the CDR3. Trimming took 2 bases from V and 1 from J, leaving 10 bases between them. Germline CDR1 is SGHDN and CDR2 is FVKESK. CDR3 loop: CASSQWGRGTDTQYF. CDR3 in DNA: TGTGCCAGCAGCCAATGGGGCCGAGGCACAGATACGCAGTATTTT.

Written as DNA, the CDR3 is TGTGCCAGCAAATTTCCGGGCTCCTACGAGCAGTACTTC. As protein: CASKFPGSYEQYF. The chain is built from TRBV28 and TRBJ2-7; D gene unclear. The CDR3 is 13 amino acids. Trimming took off 7 bases at V and 0 bases at J, with 10 bases between the two ends. Germline CDR1 is MDHEN and CDR2 is SYDVKM.